The next 24 T cell receptor beta chains were all read from a single sample in a study of monozygotic twins with inflammatory bowel disease. TCRdb reprocessed the 5' RACE reads and keeps a single row for each CDR3 protein, giving no DNA. This repertoire includes about 210,000 distinct CDR3 sequences. Sequenced material: blood. All receptors derive from a human donor with ulcerative colitis or Crohn's disease, or a healthy co-twin of an affected twin (not recorded which).

The genes are TRBV5-1 and TRBJ1-4; there is no DNA to check the TCRdb D call of TRBD1. Looked up from germline, CDR1 is SGHRS and CDR2 is YFSETQ. This CDR3 spans 16 amino acids. The CDR3 sequence: CASSYDRQGTNEKLFF. The full variable domain, in which reference TRBV5-1 and TRBJ1-4 provide the parts outside the CDR3, is KAGVTQTPRYLIKTRGQQVTLSCSPISGHRSVSWYQQTPGQGLQFLFEYFSETQRNKGNFPGRFSGRQFSNSRSEMNVSTLELGDSALYLCASSYDRQGTNEKLFFGSGTQLSVL.

This chain connects TRBV5-5 to TRBJ2-1; TCRdb picks TRBD1, but there is no DNA to check that call. There are 18 residues in the CDR3. Germline CDR1 and CDR2: SGHKS and YYEKEE (reference sequence). CDR3 region: CASSGEASGLAVYNEQFF. The complete variable domain, with remaining parts taken from reference TRBV5-5 and TRBJ2-1, reads DAGVTQSPTHLIKTRGQQVTLRCSPISGHKSVSWYQQVLGQGPQFIFQYYEKEERGRGNFPDRFSARQFPNYSSELNVNALLLGDSALYLCASSGEASGLAVYNEQFFGPGTRLTVL.

This sequence joins TRBV5-1 and TRBJ2-1; TCRdb lists TRBD2, though no DNA is available to test this call. This CDR3 has 15 amino acids. Germline CDR1 is SGHRS and CDR2 is YFSETQ. CDR3 region: CASSLVLAGVDEQFF.

This rearrangement joins TRBV6-1 to TRBJ2-3. The CDR3 runs to 16 residues. CDR1 MNHNS and CDR2 SASEGT come from the germline V gene. The CDR3 reads CASRSPIGQSADTQYF.

The CDR3 sequence: CASSPSRNTGELFF. This rearrangement joins TRBV18 to TRBJ2-2. Per the germline V gene, CDR1 is KGHSH and CDR2 is LQKENI. The CDR3 totals 14 residues.

The CDR3 here is CASSRLAGTKETQYF. The chain recombines TRBV4-1 with TRBJ2-5; TCRdb's D call, TRBD2, is unchecked because there is no DNA. CDR3 length: 15 residues. Germline assignment: CDR1 MGHRA and CDR2 YSYEKL.

The rearrangement joins TRBV12-3 or TRBV12-4 to TRBJ2-2; TCRdb picks TRBD2, but there is no DNA to check that call. There are 13 residues in the CDR3. This CDR3 is CASKAVNIGELFF.

The chain has TRBV2 and TRBJ2-3; no DNA is available, so the TRBD1 call from TCRdb remains unchecked. Per the germline V gene, CDR1 is SNHLY and CDR2 is FYNNEI. This CDR3 contains 14 residues. CDR3 amino acids: CASSPGPITDTQYF.

The CDR3 loop reads CASSRAGKQETQYF. The rearrangement links TRBV10-1 to TRBJ2-5. The germline gives CDR1 WNHNN, CDR2 SYGVQD (reference sequence). This CDR3 has 14 amino acids.

The gene calls are TRBV5-1 and TRBJ1-1; TCRdb proposes TRBD1, but this gene call is untestable without DNA. This CDR3 comprises 17 residues. Germline CDR1 is SGHRS and CDR2 is YFSETQ. The CDR3 protein is CASSIGGRAEMNTEAFF.

The chain joins TRBV20-1 to TRBJ1-5. This CDR3 is 16 amino acids long. Per germline, CDR1 DFQATT and CDR2 SNEGSKA (reference sequence). This CDR3 is CSARDPYGGSNQPQHF.

This sequence joins TRBV5-1 and TRBJ2-3; checking the TCRdb D call of TRBD2 is not possible without DNA. The CDR3 loop spans 13 amino acids. In germline, CDR1 is SGHRS, CDR2 YFSETQ. CDR3 loop: CASSRGTTDTQYF.

CDR3 sequence: CASSGDSEKLFF. This chain joins TRBV2 and TRBJ1-4; the TCRdb call, TRBD1, lacks DNA for checking. This CDR3 is built from 12 residues. Per the germline V gene, CDR1 is SNHLY and CDR2 is FYNNEI.

The chain is built from TRBV5-1 and TRBJ1-2. In germline, CDR1 is SGHRS, CDR2 YFSETQ. The CDR3 is 15 amino acids. The CDR3 protein is CASSLDLTFTYGYTF.

The chain has TRBV18 and TRBJ1-1; TCRdb's D gene call, TRBD1, goes unchecked for lack of DNA. Germline V gene sequence: CDR1 KGHSH, CDR2 LQKENI. The CDR3 covers 14 residues. This CDR3 reads CASSPAGDLSEAFF.

This sequence joins TRBV5-1 and TRBJ1-4; the TCRdb D gene call, TRBD1, has no DNA to confirm it. The germline V gene has CDR1 SGHRS and CDR2 YFSETQ. The CDR3 spans 15 residues. The CDR3 region is CASSWGLTGDEKLFF.

This chain connects TRBV7-6 to TRBJ1-4. The germline gives CDR1 SGHVS, CDR2 FNYEAQ. This CDR3 has 19 amino acids. CDR3 amino acids: CASSLGQGFRVATNEKLFF.

The rearrangement joins TRBV9 to TRBJ2-1; TCRdb selects TRBD2, and the lack of DNA leaves this call unchecked. CDR1 and CDR2 (germline): SGDLS, YYNGEE. The CDR3 has 15 residues. The CDR3 region is CASSEGAGGYNEQFF.

J is TRBJ2-1 and V is TRBV18. CDR1 is KGHSH and CDR2 is LQKENI in the germline V gene. The CDR3 runs 12 residues. The CDR3 sequence: CASSPDQDGQFF.

V is TRBV19 and J is TRBJ2-5. This CDR3 spans 16 amino acids. Germline V gene sequence: CDR1 LNHDA, CDR2 SQIVND (reference sequence). CDR3 in amino acids: CASSIHGTATSETQYF.

This sequence joins TRBV7-9 and TRBJ2-5; TCRdb lists TRBD2, though no DNA is available to test this call. The CDR3 has 16 residues. CDR1 is SEHNR and CDR2 is FQNEAQ in the germline V gene (reference sequence). The CDR3 loop reads CASSLITVPAGETQYF.

The gene calls are TRBV5-1 and TRBJ1-1. Germline V gives CDR1 SGHRS, CDR2 YFSETQ. The CDR3 spans 13 residues. CDR3: CASSLESLGEAFF.

V is TRBV12-3 or TRBV12-4 and J is TRBJ1-2; TCRdb's assignment of TRBD1 cannot be checked, as there is no DNA. The CDR3 is 16 amino acids. The CDR3 loop reads CASSPPSPTGGYGYTF.

The CDR3 is CATSDLSGDTQYF. The chain has TRBV24-1 and TRBJ2-3. The CDR3 has 13 amino acids. In germline, CDR1 is KGHDR, CDR2 SFDVKD.